This T cell receptor (beta chain) was found in a study of OX40 agonist ivuxolimab in advanced cancers. Study summary: Across the patients, intravenous ivuxolimab was delivered every 2 weeks at 0.01 to 10 mg/kg.

Germline lookup yields CDR1 SGHRS and CDR2 YFSETQ. V gave up 4 bases and J gave up 5 bases, with 14 bases separating them. This CDR3 region has 14 residues. The table came from immunoSEQ multiplex PCR; TCRdb's copy has only in-frame clones and leaves some out. The data show about 54,000 clones, around 89% seen once. Study-wide points: Clonal expansion from baseline to week 6 occurred in both CD4+ and CD8+ T cells. Compared with CD4+, CD8+ T cells on average had more expanded clones.

Turning to this clone: As yet, its antigen is unknown.

Exclusion of a patient followed from autoimmune disease history or systemic immunosuppression. The sample was CD4+ or CD8+ T cells sorted from blood, taken in a trial of the OX40 agonist ivuxolimab. The receptor's source is an adult with an advanced solid tumor such as melanoma, head and neck, liver or kidney cancer. This rearrangement joins TRBV5-1 to TRBJ2-3, with D possibly being TRBD2 (5 bases). The CDR3: CASSEGFYGDTQYF. The CDR3 region has the DNA TGCGCCAGCAGCGAGGGTTTCTACGGAGATACGCAGTATTTT. Variable domain in full (rest from reference TRBV5-1 and TRBJ2-3): KAGVTQTPRYLIKTRGQQVTLSCSPISGHRSVSWYQQTPGQGLQFLFEYFSETQRNKGNFPGRFSGRQFSNSRSEMNVSTLELGDSALYLCASSEGFYGDTQYFGPGTRLTVL.